This T cell receptor beta chain was recovered during a study of T cell changes during pregnancy in multiple sclerosis. V was shortened by 3 bases and J by 0 bases, with 12 bases between the two germline ends. Germline values: CDR1 MDHEN, CDR2 SYDVKM. The CDR3 sequence is 15 residues long. Clones were sequenced by immunoSEQ multiplex PCR, and TCRdb holds only the in-frame ones, with some missing. The data show under 30,000 clones, about 89% seen once. The V and J genes are TRBV28 and TRBJ2-7, with unresolved D. This TCR was recovered from a female donor with multiple sclerosis, enrolled in a pregnancy study. The specimen comprised CD8+ T cells from peripheral blood mononuclear cells, sampled in the second trimester of pregnancy. The CDR3 DNA reads TGTGCCAGCAGTTTGACCAGGCTTAGCTCCTACGAGCAGTACTTC. Translation: CASSLTRLSSYEQYF.